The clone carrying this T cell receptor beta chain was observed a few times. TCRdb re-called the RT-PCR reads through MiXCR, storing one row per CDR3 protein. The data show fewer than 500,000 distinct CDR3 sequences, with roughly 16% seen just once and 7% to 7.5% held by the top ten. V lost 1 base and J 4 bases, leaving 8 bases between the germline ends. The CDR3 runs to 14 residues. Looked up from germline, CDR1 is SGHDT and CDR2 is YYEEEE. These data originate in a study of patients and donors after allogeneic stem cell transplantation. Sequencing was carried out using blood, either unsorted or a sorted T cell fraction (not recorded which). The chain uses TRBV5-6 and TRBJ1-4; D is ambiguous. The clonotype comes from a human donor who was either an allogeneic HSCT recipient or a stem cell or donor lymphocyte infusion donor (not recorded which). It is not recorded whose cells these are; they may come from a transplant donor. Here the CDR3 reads CASSLMGNNEKLFF. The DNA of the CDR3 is TGTGCCAGCAGCTTGATGGGTAATAATGAAAAACTGTTTTTT.